Listed here are 18 T cell receptor beta chains from one sample, sequenced in a study of cytomegalovirus exposure and HLA in healthy donors. This PCR relied on a set of 60 Vbeta primers and 13 Jbeta primers. Clones were sequenced by immunoSEQ multiplex PCR, and TCRdb holds only the in-frame ones, with some missing. The sample lists roughly 140,000 clones; about a tenth were seen once. What was sequenced was PBMCs. These receptors were taken from a male donor in good health and CMV-seronegative.

Concerning this clone itself: A junction boundary mismatches the germline segment, possibly from a read error. This chain uses TRBV4-3 with TRBJ2-1; 11 bases are shared with TRBD2. In germline, CDR1 is LGHNA, CDR2 YSLEER. This CDR3 is built from 16 residues. In DNA, the CDR3 is TGCGCCAGCAGCAAAGACGGGACTAGCGGTTACAATGAGCAGTTCTTC. Translating gives CASSKDGTSGYNEQFF.

This clone was seen a handful of times. The rearrangement links TRBV6-5 to TRBJ2-4, with D tentatively TRBD1 (5 bases). Germline V gene lookup returns CDR1 MNHEY and CDR2 SVGAGI. CDR3 length equals 11 residues. V was cut by 7 bases and J by 7 bases, with 8 bases left in between. The CDR3 DNA reads TGTGCCAGCAAGGGGCCGAACATTCAGTACTTC. It encodes CASKGPNIQYF.

This clone was picked up a small number of times. The chain joins TRBV6-5 to TRBJ1-1; D unresolved. V was cut by 3 bases and J by 6 bases, with 11 bases left in between. Looked up from germline, CDR1 is MNHEY and CDR2 is SVGAGI. The CDR3 runs to 13 residues. In DNA, the CDR3 is TGTGCCAGCAGTTATGAGACTCGCGCTGAAGCTTTCTTT. This sequence encodes CASSYETRAEAFF.

The chain uses TRBV7-2 and TRBJ1-2, with a possible D match to TRBD1 (5 bases). Per germline, CDR1 SGHTA and CDR2 FQGNSA. The CDR3 spans 14 residues. V gave up 5 bases and J gave up 5 bases, with 15 bases separating them. The CDR3: CASSPPQGRYGYTF. The CDR3, as DNA: TGTGCCAGCAGCCCCCCGCAGGGCCGGTATGGCTACACCTTC.

This clone was counted a few times. This sample includes further DNA sequences coding for the same CDR3. V is TRBV27 and J is TRBJ1-5; D not certain. CDR1 MNHEY and CDR2 SMNVEV come from the germline V gene (reference sequence). The CDR3 spans 14 residues. The V end was cut by 0 bases, the J end by 4 bases, with 7 bases between. The CDR3 DNA reads TGTGCCAGCAGTTTATCGACCAGGAATCAGCCCCAGCATTTT. Its translation is CASSLSTRNQPQHF.

The rearrangement uses TRBV6-4 and TRBJ2-1, with 11 bases lining up with TRBD2. Germline V gene lookup returns CDR1 MRHNA and CDR2 SNTAGT. J lost 9 bases, V lost 5 bases, and 9 bases had no gene match. This CDR3 is built from 15 residues. The CDR3 sequence is CASSFSGGASAEQFF. CDR3 nucleotide sequence: TGTGCCAGCAGTTTTAGCGGGGGGGCCTCCGCTGAGCAGTTCTTC.

J is TRBJ2-7 and V is TRBV5-4; 8 positions agree with TRBD1. The junction had 4 bases not matched to a gene; V was cut back by 5 bases and J by 6 bases. CDR3 length equals 12 residues. Germline CDR1 SGHNT, CDR2 YYREEE (reference sequence). The CDR3 region has the DNA TGTGCCAGCAGGTCACAGGGGGGCGAGCAGTACTTC. Translated: CASRSQGGEQYF. The full variable domain, rest sourced from reference TRBV5-4 and TRBJ2-7, is ETGVTQSPTHLIKTRGQQVTLRCSSQSGHNTVSWYQQALGQGPQFIFQYYREEENGRGNFPPRFSGLQFPNYSSELNVNALELDDSALYLCASRSQGGEQYFGPGTRLTVT.

This clone was seen a few times. At one of its ends the junction is not consistent with the germline gene, which may arise from a read error. This chain connects TRBV5-1 to TRBJ2-1, with TRBD1 as a possible D gene (5 bases). CDR1 is SGHRS, CDR2 YFSETQ, per germline. The CDR3 is made up of 16 amino acids. The CDR3 sequence: CASSPGRGHGSGEQLF. For the CDR3, the DNA is TGCGCCAGCAGCCCCGGAAGGGGCCACGGCTCGGGTGAGCAGCTCTTC.

This chain's CDR3 is CASSTGGSGSPLHF. CDR3 DNA: TGTGCCAGTAGTACGGGGGGCAGCGGTTCACCCCTCCACTTT. The chain combines TRBV19 with TRBJ1-6, with D possibly TRBD1 on 6 matching bases. V was clipped by 4 bases and J by 9 bases, with 13 bases between them. The CDR3 is made up of 14 amino acids. CDR1 and CDR2 (germline): LNHDA, SQIVND (reference sequence).

This sequence joins TRBV29-1 and TRBJ2-7; 12 nucleotides agree with TRBD1. CDR1 SQVTM and CDR2 ANQGSEA come from the germline V gene. The CDR3 loop spans 14 amino acids. J gave up 4 bases and V 6 bases, and 7 bases lay outside the gene matches. DNA for the CDR3: TGCAGCGTAGAGGGACAGGGGGCGGGATACGAGCAGTACTTC. Protein product: CSVEGQGAGYEQYF.

This clone was seen only a few times. The chain joins TRBV2 to TRBJ1-1; the match to TRBD1 covers 9 bases. The CDR3 spans 14 residues. In germline, CDR1 is SNHLY, CDR2 FYNNEI. The trim removed 4 bases at V and 4 bases at J, leaving 4 bases unmatched. The CDR3 sequence: CASSGQGGGTEAFF. In nucleotides, the CDR3 is TGTGCCAGCAGTGGACAGGGGGGCGGCACTGAAGCTTTCTTT.

The rearrangement joins TRBV28 to TRBJ2-5; 9 bases match TRBD1. The J call is in doubt because the DNA end fits TRBJ2-7 better. The CDR3 sequence is 15 residues long. Per the germline V gene, CDR1 is MDHEN and CDR2 is SYDVKM. The CDR3 DNA reads as TGTGCCAGCAGTTTATTAGGGACAGGGTACGACGAGCAGTACTTC. This translates into CASSLLGTGYDEQYF.

This clone was detected only a few times. This chain uses TRBV5-1 with TRBJ2-3; 11 nucleotides line up with TRBD1. CDR1 SGHRS and CDR2 YFSETQ come from the germline V gene. The CDR3 contains 15 residues. J gave up 3 bases and V 4 bases, and 4 bases lay outside the gene matches. The CDR3 reads CASSRDRGTTDTQYF. CDR3 DNA sequence: TGCGCCAGCAGCAGGGACAGGGGGACGACAGATACGCAGTATTTT.

The table lists this clone with a few counts. The chain is built from TRBV25-1 and TRBJ2-1; tentatively, D is TRBD1 (6 bases). The CDR3 spans 12 residues. Germline CDR1 MGHDK, CDR2 SYGVNS. The ends were cut back, 1 base at V and 15 bases at J, with 13 bases in the middle. CDR3 sequence (DNA): TGTGCCAGCAGTGAATTGGGGCAGGGGTGGTTCTTC. This sequence encodes CASSELGQGWFF.

The genes are TRBV7-9 and TRBJ2-5, with 7 bases fitting TRBD2. The J segment lost 0 bases and the V segment lost 0 bases, leaving 1 base of the junction unmatched. Per germline, CDR1 SEHNR and CDR2 FQNEAQ (reference sequence). This CDR3 region has 15 residues. The CDR3 bases are TGTGCCAGCAGCTTAGCGGGAGGGTACCAAGAGACCCAGTACTTC. Amino acid sequence: CASSLAGGYQETQYF.

This clone was seen a few times. The chain joins TRBV9 to TRBJ2-5; no reliable D call. The V end lost 3 bases, the J end lost 0 bases, and 9 bases lay between the germline ends. This CDR3 spans 14 amino acids. The germline V gene encodes CDR1 SGDLS and CDR2 YYNGEE. Written as DNA, the CDR3 is TGTGCCAGCAGCGCCGTGGCCTACCAAGAGACCCAGTACTTC. Amino acid sequence: CASSAVAYQETQYF.

This clone has only a few counts. The chain carries TRBV18 and TRBJ2-1; 7 positions agree with TRBD1. CDR3 size: 17 residues. With 2 bases clipped from V and 1 base from J, the junction kept 8 bases outside the gene matches. Germline CDR1 is KGHSH and CDR2 is LQKENI. In DNA form, the CDR3 reads TGTGCCAGCTCACCATTTGAGGGGGCAGCGTCCTACAATGAGCAGTTCTTC. It translates to CASSPFEGAASYNEQFF.

This clone showed up just a few times. Other DNA sequences in this sample translate to the same CDR3. The chain carries TRBV9 and TRBJ1-5; D is unclear. Trimming shortened V by 2 bases and J by 3 bases, and 9 bases separated the two germline ends. The CDR3 length is 14 residues. Germline CDR1 and CDR2: SGDLS and YYNGEE. CDR3 nucleotide sequence: TGTGCCAGCAGCGTCGGAGGGAACAATCAGCCCCAGCATTTT. Translating it yields CASSVGGNNQPQHF.